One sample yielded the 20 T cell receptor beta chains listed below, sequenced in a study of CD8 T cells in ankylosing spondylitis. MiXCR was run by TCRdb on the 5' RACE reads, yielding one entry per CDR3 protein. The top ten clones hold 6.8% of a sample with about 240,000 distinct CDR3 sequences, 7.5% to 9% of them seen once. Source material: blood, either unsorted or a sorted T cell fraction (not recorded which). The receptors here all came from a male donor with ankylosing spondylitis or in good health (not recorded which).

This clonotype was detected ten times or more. CDR3 amino acids: CASSPSGQGYNSPLHF. For the CDR3, the DNA is TGTGCCAGCAGCCCCTCGGGACAGGGTTATAATTCACCCCTCCACTTT. V and J are TRBV7-9 and TRBJ1-6; 9 bases are shared with TRBD1. V shed 5 bases, J shed 4 bases, and the junction held 6 bases outside the gene matches. From germline, CDR1 is SEHNR and CDR2 FQNEAQ (reference sequence). This CDR3 is 16 amino acids long.

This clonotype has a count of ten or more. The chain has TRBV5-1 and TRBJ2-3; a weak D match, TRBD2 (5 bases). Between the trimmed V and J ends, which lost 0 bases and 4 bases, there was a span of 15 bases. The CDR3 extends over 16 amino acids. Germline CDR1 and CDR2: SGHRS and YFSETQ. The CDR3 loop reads CASSLGPQLRADTQYF. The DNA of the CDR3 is TGCGCCAGCAGCTTGGGACCCCAATTGAGGGCAGATACGCAGTATTTT.

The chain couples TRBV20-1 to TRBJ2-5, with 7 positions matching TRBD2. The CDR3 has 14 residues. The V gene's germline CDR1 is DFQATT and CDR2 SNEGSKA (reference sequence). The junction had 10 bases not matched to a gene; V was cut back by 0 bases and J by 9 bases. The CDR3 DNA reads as TGCAGTGCTAGAGATGAGGTAGCGGGCCTCGCCCAGTACTTC. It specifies CSARDEVAGLAQYF.

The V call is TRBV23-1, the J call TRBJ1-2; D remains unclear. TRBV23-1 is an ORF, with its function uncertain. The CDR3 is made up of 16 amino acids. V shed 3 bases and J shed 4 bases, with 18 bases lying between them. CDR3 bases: TGCGCCAGCAGTCACTCTGGACGGAACTGCCCCTATGGCTACACCTTC. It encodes CASSHSGRNCPYGYTF.

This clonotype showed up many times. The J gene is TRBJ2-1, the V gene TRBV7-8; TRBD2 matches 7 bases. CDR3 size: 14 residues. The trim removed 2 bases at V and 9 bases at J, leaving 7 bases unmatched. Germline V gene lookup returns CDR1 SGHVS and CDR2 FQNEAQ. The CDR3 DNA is TGTGCCAGCAGCTTACCTCTAGCGGACGGTGAGCAGTTCTTC. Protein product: CASSLPLADGEQFF.

The CDR3 sequence: CATSRDGRGEQFF. The CDR3 DNA is TGTGCCACCAGCAGAGATGGGCGCGGGGAGCAGTTCTTC. The J gene is TRBJ2-1, the V gene TRBV15, with TRBD2 as a possible D gene (5 bases). Germline V gene lookup returns CDR1 LNHNV and CDR2 YYDKDF (reference sequence). V was clipped by 0 bases and J by 10 bases, with 10 bases between them. The CDR3 loop spans 13 amino acids.

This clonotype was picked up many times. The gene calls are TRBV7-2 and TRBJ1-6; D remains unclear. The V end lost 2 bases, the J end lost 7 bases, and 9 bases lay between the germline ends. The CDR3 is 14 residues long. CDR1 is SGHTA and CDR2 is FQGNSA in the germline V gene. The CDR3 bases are TGTGCCAGCAGCTTACGGGTCGCGAATTCACCCCTCCACTTT. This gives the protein CASSLRVANSPLHF.

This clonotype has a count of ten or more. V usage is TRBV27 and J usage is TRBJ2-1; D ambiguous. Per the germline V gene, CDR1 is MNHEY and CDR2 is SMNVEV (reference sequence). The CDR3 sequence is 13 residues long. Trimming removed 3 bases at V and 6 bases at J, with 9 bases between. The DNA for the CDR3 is TGTGCCAGCAGTTTCCGGGCTGGCAATGAGCAGTTCTTC. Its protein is CASSFRAGNEQFF.

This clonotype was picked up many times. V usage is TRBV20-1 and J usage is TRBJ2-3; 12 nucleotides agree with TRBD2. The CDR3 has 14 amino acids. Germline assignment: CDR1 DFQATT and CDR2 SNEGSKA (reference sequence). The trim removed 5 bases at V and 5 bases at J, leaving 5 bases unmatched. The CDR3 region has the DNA TGCAGTGCTGAGACTAGCGGGAGTGGAGATACGCAGTATTTT. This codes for CSAETSGSGDTQYF.

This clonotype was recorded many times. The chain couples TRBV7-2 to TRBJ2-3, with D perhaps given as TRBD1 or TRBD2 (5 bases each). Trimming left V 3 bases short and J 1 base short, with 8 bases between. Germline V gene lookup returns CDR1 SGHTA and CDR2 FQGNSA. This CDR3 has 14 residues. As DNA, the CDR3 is TGTGCCAGCAGCTTGTGGGACGGCACAGATACGCAGTATTTT. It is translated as CASSLWDGTDTQYF.

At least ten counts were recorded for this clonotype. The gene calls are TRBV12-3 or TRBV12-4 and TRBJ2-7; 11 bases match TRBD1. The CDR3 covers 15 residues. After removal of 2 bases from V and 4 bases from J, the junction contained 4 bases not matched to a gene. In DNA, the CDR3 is TGTGCCAGCAGTTTATGGACAGGGGGCGTTTACGAGCAGTACTTC. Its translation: CASSLWTGGVYEQYF.

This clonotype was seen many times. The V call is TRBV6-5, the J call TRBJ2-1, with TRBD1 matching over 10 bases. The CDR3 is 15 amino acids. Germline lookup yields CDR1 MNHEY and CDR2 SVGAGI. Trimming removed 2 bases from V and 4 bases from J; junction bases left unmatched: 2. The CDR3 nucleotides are TGTGCCAGCAGTTACGGGACAGGGGCTTACAATGAGCAGTTCTTC. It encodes CASSYGTGAYNEQFF.

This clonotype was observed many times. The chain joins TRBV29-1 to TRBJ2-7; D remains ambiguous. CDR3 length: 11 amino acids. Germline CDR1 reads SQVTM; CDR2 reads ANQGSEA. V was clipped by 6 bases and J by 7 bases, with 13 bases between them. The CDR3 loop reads CSVVPHGEQYF. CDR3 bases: TGCAGCGTCGTACCACATGGGGAGCAGTACTTC.

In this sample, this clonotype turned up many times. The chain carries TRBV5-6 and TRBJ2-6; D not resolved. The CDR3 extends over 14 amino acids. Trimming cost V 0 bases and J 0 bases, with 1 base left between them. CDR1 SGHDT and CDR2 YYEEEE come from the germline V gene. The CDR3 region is CASSLVSGANVLTF. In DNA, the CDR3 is TGTGCCAGCAGCTTGGTCTCTGGGGCCAACGTCCTGACTTTC.

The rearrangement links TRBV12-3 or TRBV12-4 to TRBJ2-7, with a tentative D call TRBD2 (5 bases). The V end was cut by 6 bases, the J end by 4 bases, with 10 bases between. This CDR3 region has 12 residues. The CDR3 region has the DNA TGTGCCAGCAGATCCGGGAATTACGAGCAGTACTTC. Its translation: CASRSGNYEQYF.

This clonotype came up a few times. DNA of the CDR3: TGTGCCAGCAGCACCGGGACAGGGTCCGTAGATACGCAGTATTTT. Translating gives CASSTGTGSVDTQYF. This chain connects TRBV7-9 to TRBJ2-3, with TRBD1 matching over 9 bases. CDR3 length: 15 amino acids. From germline, CDR1 is SEHNR and CDR2 FQNEAQ (reference sequence). Trimming cost V 5 bases and J 5 bases; bases outside gene matches: 8.

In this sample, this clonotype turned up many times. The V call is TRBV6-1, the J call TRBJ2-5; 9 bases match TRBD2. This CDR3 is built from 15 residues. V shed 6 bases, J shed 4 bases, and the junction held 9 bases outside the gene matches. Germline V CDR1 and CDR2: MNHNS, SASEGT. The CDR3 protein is CASSGLGTSLETQYF. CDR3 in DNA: TGTGCCAGCAGCGGGCTTGGGACTAGCCTAGAGACCCAGTACTTC.

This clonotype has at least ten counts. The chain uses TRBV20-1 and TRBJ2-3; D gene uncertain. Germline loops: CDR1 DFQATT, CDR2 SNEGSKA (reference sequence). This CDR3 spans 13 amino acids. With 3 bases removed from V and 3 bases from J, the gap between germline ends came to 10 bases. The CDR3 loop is CSARLPRTDTQYF. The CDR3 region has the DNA TGCAGTGCTAGGCTCCCTCGGACAGATACGCAGTATTTT.

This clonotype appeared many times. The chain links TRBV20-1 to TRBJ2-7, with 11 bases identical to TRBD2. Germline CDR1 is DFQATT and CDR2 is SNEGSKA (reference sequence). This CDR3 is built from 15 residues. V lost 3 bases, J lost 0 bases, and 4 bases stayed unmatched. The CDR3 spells CSASGLAGYSYEQYF. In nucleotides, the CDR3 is TGCAGTGCTAGTGGACTAGCGGGTTACTCCTACGAGCAGTACTTC.

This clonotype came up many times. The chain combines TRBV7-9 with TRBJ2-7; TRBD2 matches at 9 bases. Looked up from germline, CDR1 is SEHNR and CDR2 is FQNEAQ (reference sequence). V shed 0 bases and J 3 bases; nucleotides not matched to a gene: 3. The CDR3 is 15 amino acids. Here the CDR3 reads CASSLAGSGGYEQYF. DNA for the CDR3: TGTGCCAGCAGCTTAGCAGGTAGCGGGGGCTACGAGCAGTACTTC.